Included here is one T cell receptor beta chain sequence, with context. Antigen unknown. This specimen belongs to a study of cytomegalovirus exposure and HLA in healthy donors. Study-wide findings and caveats: It emerged from a later analysis that several of the most significant clusters appeared to be linked to common viral pathogens. The majority of CMV-associated TCR beta chains were reported as apparently HLA-restricted in a later analysis. Productive status was seen about 90% or about 30% of the time for most TCR beta V segments in an earlier analysis.

60 Vbeta and 13 Jbeta primers were used in PCR. Profiling relied on immunoSEQ multiplex PCR, and the TCRdb table lists in-frame clones only, not all of them. The data hold around 200,000 clones, with less than 80% observed a single time. The CDR3 loop spans 14 amino acids. CDR1 SQVTM and CDR2 ANQGSEA come from the germline V gene. Unmatched junction bases numbered 10, after V lost 7 bases and J lost 2 bases. The chain links TRBV29-1 to TRBJ2-7, with 8 bases that match TRBD1. This TCR was recovered from a girl aged 2-9 years in good health and CMV-seronegative. The sequencing input was PBMCs. CDR3 bases: TGCAGCGGCCGTATAGGGACAGGAGCCTACGAGCAGTACTTC. Amino acid sequence: CSGRIGTGAYEQYF.